The next 10 T cell receptor beta chains were all read from a single sample in a study of blood T cell repertoires in COVID-19. Profiled with immunoSEQ multiplex PCR; TCRdb holds only in-frame clones, not every one. The repertoire holds 400,000 to 450,000 clones, with 90% as singletons. The sequenced material came from PBMCs or T cells enriched from blood (not recorded which). Receptors were obtained from a man between 18 and 35 years old who had recovered from COVID-19.

V usage is TRBV28 and J usage is TRBJ2-3, with 9 bases matching TRBD2. This CDR3 is built from 16 residues. V shed 3 bases and J 4 bases; nucleotides not matched to a gene: 8. The germline V gene encodes CDR1 MDHEN and CDR2 SYDVKM. The CDR3 spells CASSLGLAGTADTQYF. CDR3 in DNA: TGTGCCAGCAGTTTGGGTCTAGCGGGAACCGCAGATACGCAGTATTTT.

This clone was picked up a small number of times. The chain has TRBV4-2 and TRBJ2-2; D ambiguous. This CDR3 region has 18 residues. Germline lookup yields CDR1 LGHNA and CDR2 YNFKEQ. V lost 0 bases and J lost 4, with 18 bases in between. The CDR3 DNA sequence: TGTGCCAGCAGCCAAGACGGAGACCCAGAGAGAGTCACCGGGGAGCTGTTTTTT. Protein product: CASSQDGDPERVTGELFF.

The chain carries TRBV9 and TRBJ2-5; 8 bases agree with TRBD2. The junction had 6 bases not matched to a gene; V was cut back by 0 bases and J by 5 bases. CDR1 SGDLS and CDR2 YYNGEE come from the germline V gene. This CDR3 has 15 amino acids. The CDR3 bases are TGTGCCAGCAGCGTAGCGGGAGGGCTCCGGGAGACCCAGTACTTC. It codes for CASSVAGGLRETQYF. Variable domain in full (rest from reference TRBV9 and TRBJ2-5): DSGVTQTPKHLITATGQRVTLRCSPRSGDLSVYWYQQSLDQGLQFLIQYYNGEERAKGNILERFSAQQFPDLHSELNLSSLELGDSALYFCASSVAGGLRETQYFGPGTRLLVL.

The J gene is TRBJ2-7, the V gene TRBV6-5; 7 bases are shared with TRBD2. V gave up 8 bases and J gave up 1 base; unmatched junction bases: 5. Germline V gene lookup returns CDR1 MNHEY and CDR2 SVGAGI. The CDR3 loop spans 13 amino acids. Written as DNA, the CDR3 is TGTGCCAGCGAAACTAGCGCGTCCTACGAGCAGTACTTC. The encoded protein is CASETSASYEQYF.

This chain links TRBV5-1 with TRBJ1-5; 7 nucleotides match TRBD1. CDR3 length: 14 amino acids. Trimming removed 4 bases from V and 2 bases from J; junction bases left unmatched: 3. Germline-derived CDR1 and CDR2 are SGHRS and YFSETQ. The CDR3 here is CASSQTGGNQPQHF. The CDR3 DNA sequence: TGCGCCAGCAGCCAAACAGGGGGCAATCAGCCCCAGCATTTT.

The chain links TRBV16 to TRBJ2-7, with D possibly being TRBD1 (6 bases). The germline V gene has CDR1 KGHSY and CDR2 FQNENV. V gave up 2 bases and J gave up 4 bases, with 6 bases separating them. This CDR3 spans 12 amino acids. CDR3 in amino acids: CASSQQGYEQYF. The CDR3 DNA reads as TGTGCCAGCAGCCAACAGGGGTACGAGCAGTACTTC.

J is TRBJ1-5 and V is TRBV18; no reliable D call. V lost 6 bases and J 5 bases, leaving 17 bases between the germline ends. Germline V gene data show CDR1 as KGHSH and CDR2 as LQKENI. The CDR3 extends over 15 amino acids. CDR3 sequence: CASSAWAGTDQPQHF. The DNA of the CDR3 is TGTGCCAGCTCTGCATGGGCGGGAACCGATCAGCCCCAGCATTTT.

The gene calls are TRBV4-2 and TRBJ1-2; no clear D. Germline assignment: CDR1 LGHNA and CDR2 YNFKEQ. The CDR3 loop spans 12 amino acids. The germline V and J ends were trimmed by 0 bases and 10 bases, with 9 bases remaining between them. CDR3 nucleotide sequence: TGTGCCAGCAGCCAAGATCAGGAGGTCTACACCTTC. Encoded protein: CASSQDQEVYTF.

The chain recombines TRBV13 with TRBJ2-4; TRBD2 is a possible D gene (6 bases). CDR1 and CDR2 from the germline V gene are PRHDT and FYEKMQ (reference sequence). The CDR3 length is 15 residues. Trimming took off 1 base at V and 1 base at J, with 8 bases between the two ends. The CDR3 here is CASSLVRGAKNIQYF. The CDR3 bases are TGTGCCAGCAGCTTAGTTCGGGGGGCCAAAAACATTCAGTACTTC.

This chain connects TRBV5-6 to TRBJ2-1, with TRBD1 identical over 8 bases. V lost 1 base, J lost 6 bases, and 3 bases stayed unmatched. CDR3 length: 14 amino acids. Germline V gene sequence: CDR1 SGHDT, CDR2 YYEEEE. CDR3 nucleotide sequence: TGTGCCAGCAGCTTGCAGGGGGCTCTCAATGAGCAGTTCTTC. It codes for CASSLQGALNEQFF.